One sample yielded the 8 T cell receptor beta chains listed below, sequenced in a study of graft-versus-host responses after intestinal transplantation. No cognate antigen is known for these TCRs. Profiled with immunoSEQ multiplex PCR; TCRdb holds only in-frame clones, not every one. The top ten hold about 2% of the sample, which has about 89,000 clones, 90% to 95% seen once. The sample here was unstimulated CD8+ T cells sorted from spleen or lymph node cells, taken before intestinal transplant. All receptors derive from a human donor who received an intestinal transplant.

The rearrangement uses TRBV6-5 and TRBJ1-5, with D unresolved. The V end was cut by 5 bases, the J end by 6 bases, with 14 bases between. There are 14 residues in the CDR3. CDR1 and CDR2 from the germline V gene are MNHEY and SVGAGI. CDR3 DNA sequence: TGTGCCAGCAGTGCCGGGTTCGAGGGTCAGCCCCAGCATTTT. This sequence encodes CASSAGFEGQPQHF.

The CDR3 is CATPGTGFYEQYF. DNA of the CDR3: TGTGCCACACCCGGGACAGGTTTTTACGAGCAGTACTTC. The genes are TRBV6-5 and TRBJ2-5, with 8 bases identical to TRBD1. The DNA end is a closer match to TRBJ2-7, so the J assignment may be wrong. There are 13 residues in the CDR3. The germline V gene has CDR1 MNHEY and CDR2 SVGAGI.

The chain combines TRBV4-3 with TRBJ2-7, with D tentatively TRBD2 (5 bases). The V and J ends lost 1 base and 0 bases respectively, with 10 bases between them. There are 15 residues in the CDR3. Germline loops: CDR1 LGHNA, CDR2 YSLEER. The CDR3 DNA reads as TGCGCCAGCAGCCAAGGTAGGGAGAGCTCCTACGAGCAGTACTTC. Its protein product is CASSQGRESSYEQYF.

In DNA, the CDR3 is TGTGCCAGCAGTCCATGGGACAGTCGCTATGGCTACACCTTC. Its translation: CASSPWDSRYGYTF. The rearrangement uses TRBV27 and TRBJ1-2; 7 nucleotides match TRBD1. The V gene end was trimmed by 5 bases and the J gene end by 4 bases; junction bases not matched to a gene: 7. This CDR3 spans 14 amino acids. CDR1 is MNHEY, CDR2 SMNVEV, per germline (reference sequence).

This clone was seen a few times. V usage is TRBV27 and J usage is TRBJ1-3; TRBD1 is a possible D gene (6 bases). The CDR3 loop spans 13 amino acids. Germline-derived CDR1 and CDR2 are MNHEY and SMNVEV (reference sequence). V was shortened by 8 bases and J by 4 bases, with 12 bases between the two germline ends. CDR3 amino acids: CASGPGTGNTIYF. The CDR3 DNA sequence: TGTGCCAGCGGTCCCGGGACAGGAAACACCATATATTTT.

The rearrangement uses TRBV19 and TRBJ1-1, with D possibly matching TRBD1 (5 bases). In germline, CDR1 is LNHDA, CDR2 SQIVND (reference sequence). Trimming took 5 bases from V and 2 from J, leaving 9 bases between them. The CDR3 loop spans 13 amino acids. CDR3 DNA sequence: TGTGCCAGTAGTTCGGGGGGAAACACTGAAGCTTTCTTT. Protein product: CASSSGGNTEAFF.

The chain couples TRBV6-6 to TRBJ2-5; 9 nucleotides align to TRBD2. This CDR3 comprises 15 residues. The V and J ends lost 1 base and 7 bases, in that order; junction bases with no gene match: 7. Looked up from germline, CDR1 is MNHNY and CDR2 is SVGAGI (reference sequence). The DNA of the CDR3 is TGTGCCAGCAGTTACTTTGAGCGGGGGGATCCGACCCAGTACTTC. Its protein product is CASSYFERGDPTQYF.

The gene calls are TRBV29-1 and TRBJ1-1; TRBD1 might be the D (5 bases). This CDR3 contains 17 residues. Trimming shortened V by 6 bases and J by 0 bases, and 23 bases separated the two germline ends. Germline V gives CDR1 SQVTM, CDR2 ANQGSEA. In DNA form, the CDR3 reads TGCAGCGTGGGGGGGGGTCGGGCTGGCAGTATGAACACTGAAGCTTTCTTT. Protein: CSVGGGRAGSMNTEAFF.